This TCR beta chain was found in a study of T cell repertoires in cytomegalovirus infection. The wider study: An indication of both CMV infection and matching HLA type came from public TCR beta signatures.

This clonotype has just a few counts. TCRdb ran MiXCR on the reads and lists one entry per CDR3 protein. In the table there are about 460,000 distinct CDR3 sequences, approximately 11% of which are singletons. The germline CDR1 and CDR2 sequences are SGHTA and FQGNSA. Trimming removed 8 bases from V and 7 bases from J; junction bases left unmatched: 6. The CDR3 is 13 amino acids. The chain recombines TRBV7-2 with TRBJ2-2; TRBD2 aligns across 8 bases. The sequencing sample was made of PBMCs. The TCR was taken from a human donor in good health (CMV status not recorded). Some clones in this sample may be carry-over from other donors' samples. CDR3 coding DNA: TGTGCCAGCCCGGGACTAGGAGGCGGGGAGCTGTTTTTT. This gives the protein CASPGLGGGELFF.